The present TCR beta chain was sequenced within a study of blood T cells in healthy people across ages. V lost 3 bases to trimming and J lost 8 bases, with 14 bases between them. This CDR3 has 14 amino acids. The germline CDR1 and CDR2 sequences are SGHAT and FQDESV (reference sequence). Whenever a sample was processed, at least 6.5 million PBMCs were isolated. General observations from the study: Greater diversity and more naive CD4+ cells were seen in long-lived donors than in aged donors.

The sample holds many counts of this clonotype. What it binds is not known. Then a second PCR, running about 6 to 11 cycles, was carried out with a sample-barcoded 5' primer and a J-beta primer mix. The authors tagged each cDNA molecule using a template-switch adaptor with 12 random nucleotides. TCRdb reprocessed the 5' RACE reads with MiXCR, giving one entry per CDR3 protein. The sample lists some 290,000 distinct CDR3 sequences, 25% to 30% seen once, with 29% in the top ten. The TCR sequence derives from a woman between 70 and 85 years old in good health. Sample: blood. V and J are TRBV11-1 and TRBJ2-1; D is perhaps TRBD1 or TRBD2 (5 bases each). CDR3 sequence (DNA): TGTGCCAGCAGCTTCGGGCTTCAGGGAGATGAGCAGTTCTTC. Protein: CASSFGLQGDEQFF.